Following are 14 T cell receptor beta chains from one sample sequenced in a study of T cells after yellow fever vaccination. TCRdb fed the 5' RACE reads into MiXCR, producing one record per CDR3 protein. The sample lists about 130,000 distinct CDR3 sequences; more than 6.5% were seen once. Sequenced here: CD4+ T cells sorted from PBMCs, sampled roughly 10 days after the first yellow fever vaccination. Receptor source: a man in his late teens or twenties who received the YFV17D yellow fever vaccine.

This clonotype was recorded many times. The chain couples TRBV5-6 to TRBJ2-3, with D possibly being TRBD1 (5 bases). V was cut by 0 bases and J by 1 base, with 6 bases left in between. The CDR3 contains 14 residues. Germline values: CDR1 SGHDT, CDR2 YYEEEE. CDR3 DNA: TGTGCCAGCAGCTTGGCGACAGGCACAGATACGCAGTATTTT. Translated: CASSLATGTDTQYF.

This clonotype was seen many times. V usage is TRBV19 and J usage is TRBJ2-1; D gene unclear. There are 17 residues in the CDR3. Looked up from germline, CDR1 is LNHDA and CDR2 is SQIVND (reference sequence). V was trimmed by 6 bases and J by 1 base, leaving 19 bases between them. CDR3 in DNA: TGTGCCAGTAGACTTCGTCCGAGTGTTTCGTCCTACAATGAGCAGTTCTTC. Translating gives CASRLRPSVSSYNEQFF.

There are many counts of this clonotype. The V gene is TRBV4-2, the J gene TRBJ2-1; 13 bases agree with TRBD2. Per germline, CDR1 LGHNA and CDR2 YNFKEQ. The V and J ends lost 4 bases and 1 base, in that order; junction bases with no gene match: 10. The CDR3 loop spans 19 amino acids. The CDR3: CASSPRGLAGRSSYNEQFF. Written as DNA, the CDR3 is TGTGCCAGCAGCCCCCGGGGACTAGCGGGGAGATCTTCCTACAATGAGCAGTTCTTC.

This clonotype was observed many times. This chain links TRBV12-3 or TRBV12-4 with TRBJ1-6; D call uncertain. This CDR3 region has 14 residues. V was trimmed by 1 base and J by 7 bases, leaving 8 bases between them. DNA for the CDR3: TGTGCCAGCAGTTTAGGCAGCTTAAATTCACCCCTCCACTTT. Its translation is CASSLGSLNSPLHF.

This clonotype was observed many times. The chain links TRBV5-1 to TRBJ2-5; 11 bases match TRBD1. The germline V gene has CDR1 SGHRS and CDR2 YFSETQ. This CDR3 spans 15 amino acids. V lost 0 bases, J lost 5 bases, and 3 bases stayed unmatched. The chain's CDR3 is CASSLAGQGAETQYF. The CDR3 region has the DNA TGCGCCAGCAGCTTGGCCGGACAGGGGGCTGAGACCCAGTACTTC.

This clonotype was seen many times. The J gene is TRBJ2-2, the V gene TRBV7-3; 9 positions agree with TRBD2. CDR1 and CDR2 (germline): SGHTA, FQGTGA. V was clipped by 3 bases and J by 6 bases; unmatched bases: 5. This CDR3 comprises 15 residues. CDR3 protein: CASSFAGGPSGELFF. For the CDR3, the DNA is TGTGCCAGCAGCTTTGCGGGGGGGCCTTCCGGGGAGCTGTTTTTT.

The sample holds many counts of this clonotype. The chain couples TRBV29-1 to TRBJ2-1; D is uncertain. The CDR3 has 8 residues. Trimming stripped 3 bases from V and 10 bases from J, with 1 base between. Germline CDR1 reads SQVTM; CDR2 reads ANQGSEA. CDR3 sequence: CSVEEQFF. In DNA, the CDR3 is TGCAGCGTTGAGGAGCAGTTCTTC.

This clonotype came up many times. J is TRBJ1-2 and V is TRBV4-3; D gene uncertain. V lost 0 bases and J lost 6, with 17 bases in between. Germline V gives CDR1 LGHNA, CDR2 YSLEER. This CDR3 region has 16 residues. The CDR3 is CASSQDTRAERNGYTF. The CDR3 DNA is TGCGCCAGCAGCCAAGATACTAGGGCCGAAAGAAATGGCTACACCTTC.

Many counts were recorded for this clonotype. The genes are TRBV20-1 and TRBJ2-4; 8 bases agree with TRBD1. J was trimmed by 0 bases and V by 6 bases; bases with no gene match: 16. CDR1 and CDR2 (germline): DFQATT, SNEGSKA (reference sequence). The CDR3 has 18 residues. Here the CDR3 reads CSAQRRDRTILAKNIQYF. CDR3 bases: TGCAGTGCCCAGCGTAGGGACAGGACAATTCTAGCCAAAAACATTCAGTACTTC.

Turning to this clonotype: A much bigger clone sits one base away, suggesting this may be a read error. V usage is TRBV19 and J usage is TRBJ1-4; the D gene is possibly TRBD1 (5 bases). CDR3 size: 14 residues. Germline V CDR1 and CDR2: LNHDA, SQIVND (reference sequence). V was shortened by 4 bases and J by 6 bases, with 12 bases between the two germline ends. The CDR3 reads CASSSHRQYEKLFF. The CDR3 DNA sequence: TGTGCCAGTAGTAGCCACCGACAGTATGAAAAACTGTTTTTT.

This clonotype has just a few counts. This sequence joins TRBV27 and TRBJ2-2; TRBD1 matches at 9 bases. Trimming at V came to 6 bases and at J to 0 bases, leaving 11 bases not matched to a gene. Germline CDR1 reads MNHEY; CDR2 reads SMNVEV (reference sequence). This CDR3 is 18 amino acids long. The CDR3 here is CASRSTGGYLSNTGELFF. CDR3 sequence (DNA): TGTGCCAGCAGGTCGACAGGGGGATACCTGTCGAACACCGGGGAGCTGTTTTTT.

This clonotype was recorded at least ten times. Germline is not matched at one junction end, which may reflect a read error. The rearrangement joins TRBV10-3 to TRBJ2-1; D call uncertain. The length of the CDR3 is 13 residues. CDR1 and CDR2 from the germline V gene are ENHRY and SYGVKD. The CDR3 here is CAIDQLVQDPHHF. In DNA form, the CDR3 reads TGTGCCATCGACCAATTGGTCCAGGACCCCCATCATTTC.

This clonotype was detected ten times or more. The rearrangement joins TRBV28 to TRBJ2-5; a possible D gene is TRBD1 (6 bases). Germline CDR1 MDHEN, CDR2 SYDVKM. This CDR3 region has 14 residues. The V end was cut by 5 bases, the J end by 6 bases, with 16 bases between. CDR3 bases: TGTGCCAGCAGTCTAGCCGGGACAACAAAGACCCAGTACTTC. Protein sequence: CASSLAGTTKTQYF.

This clonotype was seen at least ten times. The chain uses TRBV10-3 and TRBJ2-3; possibly TRBD1 for D (6 bases). Germline V gives CDR1 ENHRY, CDR2 SYGVKD. The V gene lost 8 bases and the J gene lost 0 bases, with 15 bases spanning the gap. The CDR3 is 15 residues long. In DNA, the CDR3 is TGTGCCATCCGGAAGGGGGTCTCTAGCACAGATACGCAGTATTTT. This gives the protein CAIRKGVSSTDTQYF.